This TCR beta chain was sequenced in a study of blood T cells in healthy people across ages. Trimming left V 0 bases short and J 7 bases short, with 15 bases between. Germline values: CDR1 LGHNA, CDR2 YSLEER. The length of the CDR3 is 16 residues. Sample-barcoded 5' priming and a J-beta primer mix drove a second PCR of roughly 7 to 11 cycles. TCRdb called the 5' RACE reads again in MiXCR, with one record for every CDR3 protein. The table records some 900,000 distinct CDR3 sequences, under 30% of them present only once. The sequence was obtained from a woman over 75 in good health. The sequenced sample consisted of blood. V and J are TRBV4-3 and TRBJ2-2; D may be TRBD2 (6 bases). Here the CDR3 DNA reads TGCGCCAGCAGCCAAGACCGGGGGACGTGGGGCGGGGAGCTGTTTTTT. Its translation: CASSQDRGTWGGELFF.